A selection of T cell receptor beta chains follows, all from one sample in a study of blood T cell repertoires in COVID-19. Assay used: immunoSEQ multiplex PCR; TCRdb lists only in-frame clones, some missing. The sample gives about 150,000 clones, about four fifths of which show up once; about 16% is in the top ten. The sample was peripheral blood. The receptors here all came from a human donor with acute or convalescent COVID-19. The donor label of this sample is uncertain. CDR3s include the opening cysteine and the closing phenylalanine or tryptophan. D genes are given only for firm matches. A clone size is listed for some rows: how often the clone was seen (once, few, many), or a class if it is expanded.

CDR3 | DNA | V | size | D | J
CASSFGNSPLHF | TGTGCCAGCAGTTTCGGGAATTCACCCCTCCACTTT | TRBV28 | . | . | TRBJ1-6
CASEGMTYEQYF | TGTGCCAGTGAGGGAATGACCTACGAGCAGTACTTC | TRBV6-5 | . | . | TRBJ2-7
CAISDGTSGVYNEQFF | TGTGCCATCAGCGACGGGACTAGCGGGGTCTACAATGAGCAGTTCTTC | TRBV10-3 | . | TRBD2 | TRBJ2-1
CASSPRSGLAVHEQYF | TGTGCCAGCAGCCCTAGGTCGGGACTAGCGGTACACGAGCAGTACTTC | TRBV11-2 | . | TRBD2 | TRBJ2-7
CASSYAGTGYGYTF | TGTGCCAGCAGTTATGCTGGCACAGGGTATGGCTACACCTTC | TRBV6-2/TRBV6-3 | . | . | TRBJ1-2
CASNRHGSYEQYF | TGTGCCAGCAACCGACACGGTTCCTACGAGCAGTACTTC | TRBV3-1/TRBV3-2 | . | . | TRBJ2-7
CASSFLEGTGELFF | TGTGCCAGCAGCTTCCTTGAGGGCACCGGGGAGCTGTTTTTT | TRBV9 | . | . | TRBJ2-2
CASSQAGEGAGAFF | TGTGCCAGCAGCCAAGCAGGGGAAGGGGCTGGAGCTTTCTTT | TRBV4-2 | . | . | TRBJ1-1
CASRPGQGHHGQYF | TGTGCCAGCCGACCGGGACAGGGGCATCACGGGCAGTACTTC | TRBV18 | . | TRBD1 | TRBJ2-7
CASSIVRRGRARGTDTQYF | TGTGCCAGTAGTATAGTCCGCAGGGGAAGAGCGCGGGGCACAGATACGCAGTATTTT | TRBV19 | . | . | TRBJ2-3
CASSMSQGKDYGYTF | TGTGCCAGTAGTATGTCCCAGGGGAAGGACTATGGCTACACCTTC | TRBV19 | once | . | TRBJ1-2
CASGSYTGANTEAFF | TGTGCCAGCGGTAGTTATACAGGGGCGAACACTGAAGCTTTCTTT | TRBV2 | few | TRBD1 | TRBJ1-1
CASSLAAGVSEQYF | TGTGCCAGCAGCTTAGCAGCAGGGGTTTCCGAGCAGTACTTC | TRBV7-8 | . | . | TRBJ2-7
CASSESARRAYGYTF | TGCGCCAGCAGTGAGTCAGCGCGCAGGGCCTATGGCTACACCTTC | TRBV10-2 | . | . | TRBJ1-2
CASSQVTGVVTEAFF | TGTGCCAGCAGCCAAGTAACAGGGGTAGTCACTGAAGCTTTCTTT | TRBV4-2 | . | TRBD1 | TRBJ1-1
CASSLGGQGYEQYF | TGTGCCAGCAGCCTCGGGGGACAGGGCTACGAGCAGTACTTC | TRBV5-5 | once | TRBD1 | TRBJ2-7
CSVVQLYGYTF | TGCAGCGTTGTTCAGTTATATGGCTACACCTTC | TRBV29-1 | . | . | TRBJ1-2
CASSPGQGAYEQYF | TGCGCCAGCAGCCCCGGACAGGGGGCCTACGAGCAGTACTTC | TRBV5-1 | . | TRBD1 | TRBJ2-7
CASTPTGGQGYTF | TGTGCCAGCACCCCGACAGGGGGCCAAGGCTACACCTTC | TRBV6-2/TRBV6-3 | . | TRBD1 | TRBJ1-2
CATSRGGVQETQYF | TGTGCCACCAGCAGGGGAGGGGTCCAAGAGACCCAGTACTTC | TRBV15 | few | TRBD2 | TRBJ2-5
CASSLGGGAWSYEQYF | TGTGCCAGCAGCTTAGGTGGGGGGGCTTGGTCCTACGAGCAGTACTTC | TRBV11-2 | once | . | TRBJ2-7
CAWTNLGSGVSNEQFF | TGTGCCTGGACCAACTTGGGGTCAGGGGTCTCCAATGAGCAGTTCTTC | TRBV30 | . | . | TRBJ2-1
CASSQAGQGSGGYTF | TGCGCCAGCAGCCAAGCGGGACAGGGGTCCGGTGGCTACACCTTC | TRBV4-3 | . | TRBD1 | TRBJ1-2
CASSMGGRAYGYTF | TGTGCCAGTAGTATGGGTGGGAGGGCCTATGGCTACACCTTC | TRBV19 | . | . | TRBJ1-2
CASSHPGQGVNTEAFF | TGCGCCAGCAGCCACCCGGGACAGGGGGTGAACACTGAAGCTTTCTTT | TRBV4-1 | . | TRBD1 | TRBJ1-1
CASSPTRREENTGELFF | TGTGCCAGCTCACCTACCCGTCGGGAGGAAAACACCGGGGAGCTGTTTTTT | TRBV18 | . | TRBD2 | TRBJ2-2
CSVEGDLGAFF | TGCAGCGTTGAAGGAGACTTGGGAGCTTTCTTT | TRBV29-1 | . | . | TRBJ1-1
CASRTSGGLYNEQFF | TGTGCCAGCAGGACTAGCGGGGGGCTCTACAATGAGCAGTTCTTC | TRBV11-2 | . | TRBD2 | TRBJ2-1
CATHSSGNTIYF | TGTGCCACCCATTCCTCTGGAAACACCATATATTTT | TRBV6-5 | few | . | TRBJ1-3
CASSPSGEGRRGNTIYF | TGCGCCAGCAGCCCGTCGGGGGAGGGTCGTCGGGGAAACACCATATATTTT | TRBV5-1 | few | . | TRBJ1-3
CASSPREGEGRETQYF | TGTGCCAGCAGCCCGAGGGAGGGAGAGGGGAGAGAGACCCAGTACTTC | TRBV11-1 | . | TRBD2 | TRBJ2-5
CASSLGGLWNQPQHF | TGTGCCAGCAGTTTAGGGGGGTTATGGAATCAGCCCCAGCATTTT | TRBV27 | . | . | TRBJ1-5
CASSWGGSSEPQHF | TGTGCCAGCAGCTGGGGGGGGTCCTCGGAGCCCCAGCATTTT | TRBV5-5 | . | . | TRBJ1-5
CASREQGALRNYGYTF | TGTGCCAGCAGGGAACAGGGGGCTTTGAGGAACTATGGCTACACCTTC | TRBV2 | . | TRBD1 | TRBJ1-2
CASSTTQVDGYTF | TGTGCCAGCAGTACCACACAGGTGGACGGCTACACCTTC | TRBV14 | . | . | TRBJ1-2
CSVGLGQGLNEQYF | TGCAGCGTTGGTTTGGGACAGGGTTTGAACGAGCAGTACTTC | TRBV29-1 | few | TRBD1 | TRBJ2-7
CASSQEGAGHTDTQYF | TGTGCCAGCAGCCAAGAAGGGGCAGGACACACAGATACGCAGTATTTT | TRBV4-2 | . | . | TRBJ2-3
CASSIGQGVYQPQHF | TGTGCCAGTAGTATAGGACAGGGGGTGTATCAGCCCCAGCATTTT | TRBV19 | . | TRBD1 | TRBJ1-5
CASSEALVAGGHQPQHF | TGTGCCAGCAGTGAAGCCTTAGTGGCAGGGGGCCATCAGCCCCAGCATTTT | TRBV2 | . | TRBD1 | TRBJ1-5
CASSAYNEQYF | TGTGCCAGCAGTGCTTATAACGAGCAGTACTTC | TRBV2 | . | . | TRBJ2-7
CASSTGQWNTEAFF | TGTGCCAGTAGCACAGGACAGTGGAACACTGAAGCTTTCTTT | TRBV19 | . | . | TRBJ1-1
CASSPRPSGGTTDTQYF | TGTGCCAGCTCACCTCGTCCTAGCGGGGGGACCACAGATACGCAGTATTTT | TRBV18 | . | TRBD2 | TRBJ2-3
CASGFLTGNYGYTF | TGTGCCAGCGGATTTCTGACAGGCAACTATGGCTACACCTTC | TRBV6-5 | . | . | TRBJ1-2
CASSTGLAGGQETQYF | TGTGCCAGTAGTACGGGACTAGCGGGGGGGCAAGAGACCCAGTACTTC | TRBV19 | . | TRBD2 | TRBJ2-5
CASSPHQGSGVTDTQYF | TGTGCCAGCAGCCCTCACCAGGGGAGCGGGGTCACAGATACGCAGTATTTT | TRBV6-2/TRBV6-3 | . | . | TRBJ2-3
CASNPIQGWTGLTF | TGTGCCAGCAATCCCATTCAGGGGTGGACAGGCCTCACCTTC | TRBV6-1 | . | TRBD1 | TRBJ1-2
CASSKRTGVLGNQPQHF | TGTGCCAGTAGTAAGAGGACAGGGGTTTTGGGCAATCAGCCCCAGCATTTT | TRBV19 | few | TRBD1 | TRBJ1-5
CASSSGGGETQYF | TGTGCCAGCAGCTCCGGGGGGGGAGAGACCCAGTACTTC | TRBV11-2 | few | TRBD2 | TRBJ2-5